The 11 T cell receptor beta chains below were found in one sample sequenced in a study of vaccination and CD4 T cells after COVID-19. Their antigens are not known. Sequence data for DNA of cultured CD4+ T cells were generated by the Oncomine TCR Beta short-read assay. Scientists extracted genomic DNA from CD4+ T cells grown in culture. One entry per CDR3 protein results from TCRdb running MiXCR on the PCR reads. Here the sample spans approximately 11,000 distinct CDR3 sequences, about 40% being singletons. Treatment described: approximately nine-day PBMC culture with coronavirus spike peptide pools or control peptides (ViraFEST assay). An unexposed donor provided the CD4+ T cells, which were collected before the COVID-19 pandemic (2011-2018). Input material: CD4+ T cells from blood, cultured in vitro. The receptors come from a human donor in good health.

This clonotype turned up a few times. The chain couples TRBV27 to TRBJ2-5; D possibly corresponds to TRBD1 (6 bases). V was cut by 3 bases and J by 3 bases, with 11 bases left in between. The CDR3 is made up of 14 amino acids. In germline, CDR1 is MNHEY, CDR2 SMNVEV (reference sequence). CDR3 coding DNA: TGTGCCAGCAGTTTGTGGGCAGGGGAAGAGACCCAGTACTTC. This gives the protein CASSLWAGEETQYF.

The chain is built from TRBV4-3 and TRBJ2-3; unclear D gene. The CDR3 has 13 amino acids. CDR1 and CDR2 from the germline V gene are LGHNA and YSLEER. V dropped 1 base and J dropped 4 bases, with 6 bases sitting between them. The CDR3 protein is CASSQVGSDTQYF. The CDR3 DNA follows: TGCGCCAGCAGCCAAGTTGGTTCAGATACGCAGTATTTT.

V is TRBV6-5 and J is TRBJ1-1; D perhaps matches TRBD1 (5 bases). The CDR3 runs 16 residues. The ends were cut back, 0 bases at V and 2 bases at J, with 13 bases in the middle. CDR1 is MNHEY, CDR2 SVGAGI, per germline. In DNA, the CDR3 is TGTGCCAGCAGTTACTCGGCGGGACGCAGTAACACTGAAGCTTTCTTT. This codes for CASSYSAGRSNTEAFF.

The rearrangement links TRBV7-8 to TRBJ2-3, with a weak D call TRBD1 (5 bases). The V gene lost 2 bases and the J gene lost 0 bases, with 18 bases spanning the gap. The CDR3 consists of 18 residues. Germline CDR1 and CDR2: SGHVS and FQNEAQ. The CDR3 nucleotides read TGTGCCAGCAGCTTAAGGGGCTTGTGGGAACGAAGCACAGATACGCAGTATTTT. This translates into CASSLRGLWERSTDTQYF. Variable domain in full (rest from reference TRBV7-8 and TRBJ2-3): GAGVSQSPRYKVAKRGQDVALRCDPISGHVSLFWYQQALGQGPEFLTYFQNEAQLDKSGLPSDRFFAERPEGSVSTLKIQRTQQEDSAVYLCASSLRGLWERSTDTQYFGPGTRLTVL.

V is TRBV24-1 and J is TRBJ2-7; 8 bases are a match to TRBD1. Germline V gives CDR1 KGHDR, CDR2 SFDVKD. The CDR3 consists of 14 residues. Trimming took 7 bases from V and 7 from J; bases not matched to a gene: 11. CDR3 protein: CATSGGTGQREQYF. The CDR3 DNA reads as TGTGCCACCAGCGGAGGGACAGGCCAAAGGGAGCAGTACTTC.

V gene TRBV25-1 combines with J gene TRBJ2-1; D is ambiguous. CDR3 length: 13 amino acids. V was clipped by 4 bases and J by 10 bases, with 14 bases between them. Germline-derived CDR1 and CDR2 are MGHDK and SYGVNS. This CDR3 reads CASSGKLGNEQFF. CDR3 coding DNA: TGTGCCAGCAGTGGAAAGCTGGGCAACGAGCAGTTCTTC. The whole variable domain, filled in from reference TRBV25-1 and TRBJ2-1, reads EADIYQTPRYLVIGTGKKITLECSQTMGHDKMYWYQQDPGMELHLIHYSYGVNSTEKGDLSSESTVSRIRTEHFPLTLESARPSHTSQYLCASSGKLGNEQFFGPGTRLTVL.

This clonotype is termed medium-sized (0.01 to 0.1%). J is TRBJ1-2 and V is TRBV30; weak D call: TRBD1 (5 bases). Germline values: CDR1 GTSNPN, CDR2 SVGIG (reference sequence). The CDR3 runs to 13 residues. V was pared by 0 bases and J by 8 bases, with 13 bases between. The CDR3 is CAWSVMWGRGYTF. The CDR3 DNA reads as TGTGCCTGGAGTGTAATGTGGGGCAGGGGCTACACCTTC.

V usage is TRBV20-1 and J usage is TRBJ2-1; weak D call: TRBD2 (6 bases). This CDR3 contains 14 residues. V was trimmed by 4 bases and J by 8 bases, leaving 18 bases between them. The germline gives CDR1 DFQATT, CDR2 SNEGSKA (reference sequence). CDR3 residues: CSAILREGKDEQFF. The CDR3 DNA reads as TGCAGTGCTATTCTGCGGGAAGGTAAGGATGAGCAGTTCTTC.

The J gene is TRBJ1-2, the V gene TRBV5-1; perhaps TRBD1 as D (5 bases). V lost 0 bases and J lost 0, with 9 bases in between. Germline V gives CDR1 SGHRS, CDR2 YFSETQ. The CDR3 runs to 15 residues. The CDR3 region is CASSLVSGSNYGYTF. As DNA, the CDR3 is TGCGCCAGCAGCTTGGTTTCAGGGTCTAACTATGGCTACACCTTC.

The chain joins TRBV20-1 to TRBJ1-6, with 8 bases identical to TRBD1. This CDR3 has 16 amino acids. The J segment lost 7 bases and the V segment lost 0 bases, leaving 8 bases of the junction unmatched. Germline V gives CDR1 DFQATT, CDR2 SNEGSKA (reference sequence). CDR3 DNA: TGCAGTGCTAGAGATGTAGGACAGGGCGGCAATTCACCCCTCCACTTT. Protein product: CSARDVGQGGNSPLHF.

The V gene is TRBV29-1, the J gene TRBJ2-7, with a tentative D call TRBD1 (6 bases). V dropped 7 bases and J dropped 7 bases, with 20 bases sitting between them. CDR3 length equals 13 residues. Germline values: CDR1 SQVTM, CDR2 ANQGSEA. CDR3 DNA sequence: TGCAGCGGGGAAAAGCTGGGGGCGAGGGAGCAGTACTTC. Amino acid sequence: CSGEKLGAREQYF.